This TCR beta chain was recovered during a study of control samples from healthy donors and cancer patients. Germline CDR1 MRHNA, CDR2 SNTAGT. The V end lost 6 bases, the J end lost 0 bases, and 6 bases lay between the germline ends. The CDR3 is 14 amino acids. Method: immunoSEQ multiplex PCR; TCRdb's copy keeps in-frame clones and lacks some. The sample consists of about 130,000 clones, approximately 90% of them appearing once. This receptor was taken from a man aged 50-59 years in good health. Sequences were obtained from blood. The V and J genes are TRBV6-4 and TRBJ2-6; no clear D gene. This CDR3 reads CASSESSGANVLTF. In DNA, the CDR3 is TGTGCCAGCAGCGAAAGCTCTGGGGCCAACGTCCTGACTTTC.